This TCR beta chain was obtained from a study of regulatory T cells in long-lasting Graves disease. This clonotype has just a few counts. Its antigen is as yet unknown. Time point here: newly diagnosed GD, antithyroid drugs for less than 3 months. With RNA extracted from PBMCs as input, the TCR library was made. A volume of 9 to 9.5 milliliters of peripheral blood was collected in EDTA tubes. Points from the study as a whole: There was favoring of TRBV28, TRBJ1-2 and TRBJ2-5 in persistent disease.

The length of the CDR3 is 13 residues. V lost 6 bases to trimming and J lost 8 bases; unmatched junction nucleotides: 1. According to the study, TCR beta libraries were built with iRepertoire HTBI primers and CDR3-region Arm-PCR. Authors' analysis steps: Samples collectively showed 62 TRBV and 14 TRBJ segments. TCRdb analysed the multiplex PCR reads with MiXCR anew, one entry per CDR3 protein. The V and J calls here are based on TCRdb, not the publication. The data contain 500,000 or so distinct CDR3 sequences, roughly 15% of them singletons. The same sample was also studied in work on T cells in Graves' hyperthyroidism and ophthalmopathy. From that report: The blood repertoire included most of the expanded thyroid clonotypes above 0.001.

The starting material was peripheral blood mononuclear cells (PBMCs), obtained at new diagnosis, from a patient treated with antithyroid drugs. The TCR originated in a woman aged 50 to 60 with Graves disease. The chain couples TRBV12-3 or TRBV12-4 to TRBJ1-4; 12 bases map to TRBD1. This CDR3 is CASRGTGGEKLFF. The DNA of the CDR3 is TGTGCCAGCAGGGGGACAGGGGGCGAAAAACTGTTTTTT.